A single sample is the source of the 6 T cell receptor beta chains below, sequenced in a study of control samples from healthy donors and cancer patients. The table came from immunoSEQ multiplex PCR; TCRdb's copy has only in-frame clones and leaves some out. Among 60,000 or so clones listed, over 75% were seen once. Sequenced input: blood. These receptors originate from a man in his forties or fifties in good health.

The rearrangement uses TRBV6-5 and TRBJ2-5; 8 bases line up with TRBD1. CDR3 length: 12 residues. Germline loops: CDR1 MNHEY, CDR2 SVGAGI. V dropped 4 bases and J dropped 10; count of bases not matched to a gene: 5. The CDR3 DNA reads TGTGCCAGCAGTTTGCAGGACAGGGACCAGTACTTC. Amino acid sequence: CASSLQDRDQYF.

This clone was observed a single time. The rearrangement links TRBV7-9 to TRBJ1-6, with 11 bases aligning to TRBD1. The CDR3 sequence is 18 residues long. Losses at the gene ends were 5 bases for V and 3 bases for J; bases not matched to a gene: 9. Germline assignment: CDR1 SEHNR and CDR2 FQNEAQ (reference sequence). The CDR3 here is CASSGTGGYDGYNSPLHF. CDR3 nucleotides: TGTGCCAGCAGCGGGACAGGGGGTTATGACGGCTATAATTCACCCCTCCACTTT.

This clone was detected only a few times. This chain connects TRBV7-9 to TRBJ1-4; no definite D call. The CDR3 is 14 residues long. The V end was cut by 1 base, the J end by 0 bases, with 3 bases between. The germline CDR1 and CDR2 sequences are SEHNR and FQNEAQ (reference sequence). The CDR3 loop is CASSLGATNEKLFF. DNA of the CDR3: TGTGCCAGCAGCTTAGGGGCAACTAATGAAAAACTGTTTTTT. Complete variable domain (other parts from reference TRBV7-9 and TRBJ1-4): DTGVSQNPRHKITKRGQNVTFRCDPISEHNRLYWYRQTLGQGPEFLTYFQNEAQLEKSRLLSDRFSAERPKGSFSTLEIQRTEQGDSAMYLCASSLGATNEKLFFGSGTQLSVL.

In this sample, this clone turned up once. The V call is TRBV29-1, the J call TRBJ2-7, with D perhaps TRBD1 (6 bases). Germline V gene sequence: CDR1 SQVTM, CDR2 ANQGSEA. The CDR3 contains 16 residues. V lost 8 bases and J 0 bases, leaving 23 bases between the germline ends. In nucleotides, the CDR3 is TGCAGCACAAAGGCCCCCACAGGGCTAAGCTCCTACGAGCAGTACTTC. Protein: CSTKAPTGLSSYEQYF.

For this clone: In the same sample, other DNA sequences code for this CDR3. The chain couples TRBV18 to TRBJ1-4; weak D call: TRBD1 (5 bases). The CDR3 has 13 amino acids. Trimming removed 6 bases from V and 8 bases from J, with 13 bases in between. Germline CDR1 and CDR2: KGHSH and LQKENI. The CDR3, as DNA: TGTGCCAGCTCCCGTGACAGTGGGGAAAAACTGTTTTTT. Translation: CASSRDSGEKLFF.

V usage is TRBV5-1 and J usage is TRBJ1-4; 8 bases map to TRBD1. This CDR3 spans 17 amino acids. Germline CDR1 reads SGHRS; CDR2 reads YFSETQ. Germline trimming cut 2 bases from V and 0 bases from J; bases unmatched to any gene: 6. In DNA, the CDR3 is TGCGCCAGCAGCTTCCTTCAGGGGGCCTCAACTAATGAAAAACTGTTTTTT. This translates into CASSFLQGASTNEKLFF.